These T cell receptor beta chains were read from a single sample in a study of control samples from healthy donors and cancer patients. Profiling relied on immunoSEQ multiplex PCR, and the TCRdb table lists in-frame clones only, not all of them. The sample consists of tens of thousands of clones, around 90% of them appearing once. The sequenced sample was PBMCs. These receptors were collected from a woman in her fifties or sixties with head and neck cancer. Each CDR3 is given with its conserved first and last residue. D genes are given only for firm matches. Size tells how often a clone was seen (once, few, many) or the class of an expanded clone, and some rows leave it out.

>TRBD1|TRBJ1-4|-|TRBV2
TGTGCCAGCATTCCAGGGGGAGAGAGAAAACTGTTTTTT
CASIPGGERKLFF
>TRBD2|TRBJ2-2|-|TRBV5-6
TGTGCCAGCAGCTTGTTAGGTGGGCTAGCGGGAGATACCGGGGAGCTGTTTTTT
CASSLLGGLAGDTGELFF
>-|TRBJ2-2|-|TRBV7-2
TGTGCCAGCAGCTTAAATGCGAACCCACCTACCGGGGAGCTGTTTTTT
CASSLNANPPTGELFF
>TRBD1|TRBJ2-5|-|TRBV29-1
TGCAGCGTGGGGCCGGGACAGGGAATAAGGGAGACCCAGTACTTC
CSVGPGQGIRETQYF
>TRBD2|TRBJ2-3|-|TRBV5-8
TGTGCCAGCAGCTTGCGAACTAGCGGATTCACAGATACGCAGTATTTT
CASSLRTSGFTDTQYF
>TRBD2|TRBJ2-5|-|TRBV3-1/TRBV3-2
TGTGCCAGCAGCTCATTACGACTAGCGGGCAAAGAGACCCAGTACTTC
CASSSLRLAGKETQYF
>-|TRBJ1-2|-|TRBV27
TGTGCCAGCAGTTTCCGGGATCTTGCCGGGGGCTACACCTTC
CASSFRDLAGGYTF
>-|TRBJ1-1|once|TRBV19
TGTGCCAGTAGTATCAGTCAGCGGAACACTGAAGCTTTCTTT
CASSISQRNTEAFF
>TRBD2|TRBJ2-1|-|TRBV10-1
TGCGCCAGCAGTGAGGGAGCTAGCGGGAGAGGTTCCTACAATGAGCAGTTCTTC
CASSEGASGRGSYNEQFF
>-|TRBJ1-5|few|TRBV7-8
TGTGCCAGCAGCTTAGTTCCCCGGGATCAGCCCCAGCATTTT
CASSLVPRDQPQHF
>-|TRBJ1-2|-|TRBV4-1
TGCGCCAGCAGCCCGTTACCCCCATCAGGACGGGCGGGCTATGGCTACACCTTC
CASSPLPPSGRAGYGYTF